This TCR beta chain was observed in a study of PD-L1 blockade in urothelial cancer. This CDR3 is 14 amino acids long. V trimming: 5 bases; J trimming: 1 base; junction bases outside the gene matches: 4. CDR1 SGHTA and CDR2 FQGNSA come from the germline V gene. The time point was: pretreatment peripheral blood. The method was immunoSEQ multiplex PCR; TCRdb's version includes in-frame clones alone and lacks a portion of them. Of under 55,000 clones listed, roughly 88% are singletons. The receptor comes from a donor aged 40 or over with urothelial cancer. The material was PBMCs, obtained around atezolizumab (anti-PD-L1) treatment. This chain uses TRBV7-2 with TRBJ1-1, with 7 bases matching TRBD1. The CDR3 nucleotides are TGTGCCAGCAGCGCAACAGGGGAGAACACTGAAGCTTTCTTT. It codes for CASSATGENTEAFF.